Presented here are 8 T cell receptor beta chains from one specimen sequenced in a study of T-cell reconstitution after alpha-beta-depleted transplantation in children. A TCRbeta library incorporating unique molecular identifiers was prepared. TCRdb re-called the PCR reads with MiXCR, one entry per CDR3 protein. The table lists some 600,000 distinct CDR3 sequences, roughly 17% of them singletons. Material: PBMCs from the stem cell graft donor, obtained from the stem cell graft. These receptors were taken from a human donor who donated a stem cell graft to a child with acute myeloid leukemia.

The chain has TRBV11-2 and TRBJ2-1; D remains ambiguous. The V end was cut by 5 bases, the J end by 0 bases, with 17 bases between. CDR1 and CDR2 (germline): SGHAT, FQNNGV. The CDR3 runs 17 residues. DNA for the CDR3: TGTGCCAGCAGCGCAGGAAGAGATATGAGCTCCTACAATGAGCAGTTCTTC. Translating gives CASSAGRDMSSYNEQFF.

V gene TRBV12-3 or TRBV12-4 combines with J gene TRBJ2-7; perhaps TRBD1 as D (5 bases). Deletions cut 6 bases from V and 0 bases from J, with 12 bases between. The CDR3 extends over 14 amino acids. CDR3 sequence (DNA): TGTGCCAGCAGCCGAAGACAGCGCTCCTACGAGCAGTACTTC. Translating gives CASSRRQRSYEQYF.

This clonotype has only a few counts. The chain uses TRBV7-8 and TRBJ1-1; tentative D call: TRBD1 (6 bases). The ends were cut back, 1 base at V and 4 bases at J, with 13 bases in the middle. The CDR3 sequence is 15 residues long. Germline V gene data show CDR1 as SGHVS and CDR2 as FQNEAQ. The CDR3 loop is CASSLEGTPATEAFF. The CDR3 DNA is TGTGCCAGCAGCTTAGAAGGGACACCTGCCACTGAAGCTTTCTTT.

The chain carries TRBV12-3 or TRBV12-4 and TRBJ2-1; maybe TRBD1 (6 bases). Trimming removed 1 base from V and 5 bases from J, with 12 bases in between. The length of the CDR3 is 15 residues. The CDR3 DNA follows: TGTGCCAGCAGTTTAGGCAGGGGCAGGAACAATGAGCAGTTCTTC. Translating gives CASSLGRGRNNEQFF.

The table lists this clonotype with many counts. CDR3 DNA: TGCGCCAGCAGCCAAGACAGGGGATTCTATGGCTACACCTTC. Amino acid sequence: CASSQDRGFYGYTF. The rearrangement uses TRBV4-3 and TRBJ1-2; maybe TRBD1 (6 bases). CDR3 length equals 14 residues. Germline V gives CDR1 LGHNA, CDR2 YSLEER. V was trimmed by 0 bases and J by 4 bases, leaving 9 bases between them.

J is TRBJ1-5 and V is TRBV7-2, with a possible D match to TRBD1 (5 bases). Germline V CDR1 and CDR2: SGHTA, FQGNSA. Between the trimmed V and J ends, which lost 0 bases and 2 bases, there was a span of 8 bases. The CDR3 is 15 amino acids. The CDR3 reads CASSLAAGRNQPQHF. The CDR3 nucleotides read TGTGCCAGCAGCTTAGCGGCAGGGCGCAATCAGCCCCAGCATTTT. The variable domain in full, completed from reference TRBV7-2 and TRBJ1-5, reads GAGVSQSPSNKVTEKGKDVELRCDPISGHTALYWYRQSLGQGLEFLIYFQGNSAPDKSGLPSDRFSAERTGGSVSTLTIQRTQQEDSAVYLCASSLAAGRNQPQHFGDGTRLSIL.

This clonotype occurred a few times. The J gene is TRBJ1-1, the V gene TRBV20-1; the D is unclear. The V end lost 5 bases, the J end lost 3 bases, and 22 bases lay between the germline ends. This CDR3 has 16 amino acids. The germline V gene encodes CDR1 DFQATT and CDR2 SNEGSKA (reference sequence). CDR3 nucleotides: TGCAGTGCTGGGCCCGGGATTGATTTGGATGACACTGAAGCTTTCTTT. This translates into CSAGPGIDLDDTEAFF.

Ten or more counts support this clonotype. The V call is TRBV7-9, the J call TRBJ1-1; 8 bases align to TRBD1. Trimming at V came to 5 bases and at J to 0 bases, leaving 2 bases not matched to a gene. The CDR3 covers 14 residues. The germline CDR1 and CDR2 sequences are SEHNR and FQNEAQ (reference sequence). In DNA, the CDR3 is TGTGCCAGCAGCCCGGGACAGGTGAACACTGAAGCTTTCTTT. This translates into CASSPGQVNTEAFF.